This T cell receptor beta chain is from a study of Graves' ophthalmopathy and Graves' hyperthyroidism. From RNA, the CDR3 regions of TCR beta chains were amplified and sequenced. After a first-round RT-PCR with HTBI primers, a second-round multiplex PCR was run. TCRdb recomputed calls from the multiplex PCR reads with MiXCR, one row per CDR3 protein. The table lists 240,000 or so distinct CDR3 sequences, about 47% of them singletons. General study points: The blood repertoire also included most expanded thyroid clonotypes above 0.001 frequency.

Comments on this clonotype: Its antigen remains unidentified.

The V gene lost 3 bases and the J gene lost 8 bases, with 13 bases spanning the gap. The CDR3 covers 14 residues. Per the germline V gene, CDR1 is SEHNR and CDR2 is FQNEAQ (reference sequence). The clonotype was recovered from an adult man with Graves' ophthalmopathy. This chain uses TRBV7-9 with TRBJ1-4; D is unclear. The sample was peripheral blood. The CDR3 here is CASSFPGAEEKLFF. In DNA, the CDR3 is TGTGCCAGCAGCTTCCCCGGTGCGGAGGAAAAACTGTTTTTT.